This entry lists 17 T cell receptor beta chains sequenced from one sample in a study of T-cell reconstitution after alpha-beta-depleted transplantation in children. The TCRbeta library incorporated unique molecular identifiers. TCRdb re-analysed the PCR reads in MiXCR, keeping a single row per CDR3 protein. The sample contains some 110,000 distinct CDR3 sequences, about a tenth of which appear only once. The sample in question was PBMCs, obtained before TCRalphabeta/CD19-depleted stem cell transplant. The source of these receptors is a boy aged 2 to 10 with acute lymphoblastic leukemia, due to receive a stem cell transplant.

In regard to this clonotype: Germline and junction disagree at one end, which may indicate a read error. The chain uses TRBV6-5 and TRBJ2-7; 10 bases match TRBD2. The germline V gene has CDR1 MNHEY and CDR2 SVGAGI. This CDR3 is built from 16 residues. CDR3 nucleotides: TGTGCCAGCAGCTACTCCACGGGACTAGCGAAGTCCGAGCAGTACTTC. The encoded protein is CASSYSTGLAKSEQYF.

This clonotype turned up a few times. This may arise from a read error, as a much more abundant clone is one base away. The chain is built from TRBV28 and TRBJ2-7; no clear D gene. The germline gives CDR1 MDHEN, CDR2 SYDVKM. V shed 2 bases and J shed 2 bases, with 7 bases lying between them. The CDR3 covers 13 residues. Written as DNA, the CDR3 is TGTGCCAGCAGTTTAGCGGTCCCCTACGAGCAGTACTTC. Encoded protein: CASSLAVPYEQYF.

This clonotype was seen many times. V is TRBV5-1 and J is TRBJ2-5; 9 nucleotides line up with TRBD1. CDR3 size: 14 residues. Per the germline V gene, CDR1 is SGHRS and CDR2 is YFSETQ. V trimming: 2 bases; J trimming: 6 bases; junction bases outside the gene matches: 5. The CDR3 coding sequence is TGCGCCAGCAGCTTTGGGACAGGGAAGCAGACCCAGTACTTC. Translating gives CASSFGTGKQTQYF.

This clonotype was seen many times. The gene calls are TRBV6-5 and TRBJ2-1, with 10 positions matching TRBD2. The CDR3 contains 16 residues. The trim removed 2 bases at V and 6 bases at J, leaving 7 bases unmatched. From germline, CDR1 is MNHEY and CDR2 SVGAGI. The CDR3 spells CASSYTTSGKINEQFF. The CDR3 DNA reads as TGTGCCAGCAGTTACACCACTAGCGGGAAGATCAATGAGCAGTTCTTC.

This chain connects TRBV7-2 to TRBJ1-1; D call uncertain. This CDR3 has 15 amino acids. The V end was cut by 1 base, the J end by 1 base, with 10 bases between. Germline values: CDR1 SGHTA, CDR2 FQGNSA. The CDR3, as DNA: TGTGCCAGCAGCTTAGAACGCGGGCCGAACACTGAAGCTTTCTTT. It encodes CASSLERGPNTEAFF.

CDR3 in amino acids: CASSLLRERGNEQFF. Written as DNA, the CDR3 is TGCGCCAGCAGCTTATTAAGGGAGAGGGGCAATGAGCAGTTCTTC. This chain links TRBV5-1 with TRBJ2-1; D may be TRBD1 or TRBD2 (5 bases each). CDR1 and CDR2 (germline): SGHRS, YFSETQ. The CDR3 covers 15 residues. Trimming removed 2 bases at V and 6 bases at J, with 15 bases between.

This clonotype came up many times. The chain couples TRBV20-1 to TRBJ2-7; TRBD2 matches 9 bases. The trim removed 2 bases at V and 4 bases at J, leaving 6 bases unmatched. This CDR3 is built from 14 residues. The germline V gene has CDR1 DFQATT and CDR2 SNEGSKA (reference sequence). CDR3 protein: CSARLSGRQYEQYF. The CDR3 DNA reads as TGCAGTGCTAGACTGAGCGGGAGGCAATACGAGCAGTACTTC.

V gene TRBV20-1 combines with J gene TRBJ2-3; D possibly corresponds to TRBD2 (6 bases). Trimming took 2 bases from V and 0 from J, leaving 12 bases between them. This CDR3 comprises 15 residues. Germline V gene sequence: CDR1 DFQATT, CDR2 SNEGSKA (reference sequence). Written as DNA, the CDR3 is TGCAGTGCTAGACCCCTAGCGCCCAGCACAGATACGCAGTATTTT. This codes for CSARPLAPSTDTQYF.

This clonotype was counted between two and nine times. The V gene is TRBV28, the J gene TRBJ1-2; weak D call: TRBD1 (6 bases). The germline CDR1 and CDR2 sequences are MDHEN and SYDVKM. V dropped 7 bases and J dropped 0 bases, with 15 bases sitting between them. The CDR3 has 15 amino acids. Written as DNA, the CDR3 is TGTGCCAGCAACACCAGGGGCGGAGCTAACTATGGCTACACCTTC. It yields the protein CASNTRGGANYGYTF.

V usage is TRBV5-1 and J usage is TRBJ1-1; D ambiguous. The germline V gene has CDR1 SGHRS and CDR2 YFSETQ. This CDR3 is 15 amino acids long. Trimming removed 0 bases at V and 2 bases at J, with 11 bases between. Here the CDR3 reads CASSLVSTVNTEAFF. CDR3 DNA sequence: TGCGCCAGCAGCTTGGTCTCGACCGTCAACACTGAAGCTTTCTTT.

This clonotype was seen a few times. This chain links TRBV12-3 or TRBV12-4 with TRBJ2-1, with 12 bases that match TRBD1. V dropped 7 bases and J dropped 8; count of bases not matched to a gene: 9. The length of the CDR3 is 15 residues. CDR3 protein: CASKVYGTGGDEQFF. The DNA for the CDR3 is TGTGCCAGCAAAGTTTACGGGACAGGGGGCGATGAGCAGTTCTTC.

This clonotype occurred a few times. This rearrangement joins TRBV7-9 to TRBJ2-7; 7 bases line up with TRBD2. Germline V gene data show CDR1 as SEHNR and CDR2 as FQNEAQ (reference sequence). This CDR3 has 15 residues. V gave up 4 bases and J gave up 2 bases; unmatched junction bases: 8. This chain's CDR3 is CASSYMAGETYEQYF. In DNA, the CDR3 is TGTGCCAGCAGCTATATGGCGGGAGAGACCTACGAGCAGTACTTC.

This sequence joins TRBV20-1 and TRBJ2-7; 14 bases fit TRBD2. The ends lost 7 bases at V and 6 bases at J; junction bases unmatched: 5. Germline assignment: CDR1 DFQATT and CDR2 SNEGSKA (reference sequence). This CDR3 has 13 amino acids. The CDR3 here is CSGGLAGVGEQYF. As DNA, the CDR3 is TGCAGTGGGGGACTAGCGGGAGTGGGCGAGCAGTACTTC.

This clonotype was observed many times. The V call is TRBV7-9, the J call TRBJ1-2; 7 bases fit TRBD1. V lost 4 bases, J lost 2 bases, and 10 bases stayed unmatched. CDR1 is SEHNR and CDR2 is FQNEAQ in the germline V gene (reference sequence). The CDR3 totals 16 residues. Here the CDR3 DNA reads TGTGCCAGCAGCTCCCTTGTAGGACAGGTCAACTATGGCTACACCTTC. Protein: CASSSLVGQVNYGYTF.

As to this clonotype: Mismatch with germline at one junction end may stem from a read error. This chain links TRBV5-1 with TRBJ2-7; 10 bases are shared with TRBD2. Germline V lookup: CDR1 SGHRS, CDR2 YFSETQ. The CDR3 runs 14 residues. This chain's CDR3 is CASSLAGGSYEHYF. The CDR3 coding sequence is TGCGCCAGCAGCTTAGCGGGAGGGTCCTACGAGCATTACTTC. Based on the CDR3 plus reference TRBV5-1 and TRBJ2-7, the full variable domain is KAGVTQTPRYLIKTRGQQVTLSCSPISGHRSVSWYQQTPGQGLQFLFEYFSETQRNKGNFPGRFSGRQFSNSRSEMNVSTLELGDSALYLCASSLAGGSYEHYFGPGTRLTVT.

The J gene is TRBJ1-1, the V gene TRBV20-1; D ambiguous. Trimming shortened V by 0 bases and J by 5 bases, and 13 bases separated the two germline ends. This CDR3 comprises 14 residues. From germline, CDR1 is DFQATT and CDR2 SNEGSKA (reference sequence). CDR3 DNA: TGCAGTGCTAGAGATAGGGTGGGCAAGACTGAAGCTTTCTTT. Translation gives CSARDRVGKTEAFF.

This clonotype was seen a few times. The chain employs TRBV5-1 and TRBJ2-7; 9 nucleotides line up with TRBD1. The CDR3 length is 15 residues. Germline V gives CDR1 SGHRS, CDR2 YFSETQ. V was clipped by 2 bases and J by 4 bases; unmatched bases: 7. This CDR3 is CASSLDGTGLYEQYF. The CDR3 DNA reads TGCGCCAGCAGCTTAGACGGGACAGGGCTTTACGAGCAGTACTTC.